The clone carrying this TCR beta chain was observed a handful of times. Antigen: not known. This entry is derived from a study of T cells in narcolepsy. Study information: Donors had narcolepsy type 1 or type 2, or were healthy controls.

Study-wide findings and caveats: No autoreactive T cell clone sequences appeared in some memory CD4+ repertoires. Reportedly, autoreactive clonotypes were serially detected in patients' blood but not controls'. Same-patient CSF and blood CD4+ T cell clonotypes included HCRT-specific and TRIB2-specific autoreactive ones.

Only in-frame clones appear in the TCRdb table, and some are missing; sequencing was by immunoSEQ multiplex PCR. The data show 30,000 to 45,000 clones, with approximately 86% seen just once and roughly 1.7% held by the top ten. V was pared by 9 bases and J by 1 base, with 12 bases between. This CDR3 spans 13 amino acids. Germline values: CDR1 MNHNY, CDR2 SVGAGI (reference sequence). The specimen sequenced was CD45RA- memory CD4+ T cells from PBMCs. V and J are TRBV6-6 and TRBJ1-1; D is ambiguous. This receptor was obtained from a human donor with narcolepsy. DNA of the CDR3: TGTGCCAGTTCGAAGGAGCAGAACACTGAAGCTTTCTTT. This translates into CASSKEQNTEAFF.